This TCR beta chain is from a study of blood T cells in healthy people across ages. The individuals who served as donors were healthy Caucasians living in Russia, aged roughly 6 to 95. Extractions gave at least 5.5 micrograms of total RNA per sample. This clonotype came up many times. The CDR3 is 15 amino acids. Germline CDR1 is SGDLS and CDR2 is YYNGEE. V lost 4 bases to trimming and J lost 9 bases, with 17 bases between them. A J-beta primer mix and a sample-barcoded 5' primer were used in a second PCR of roughly 6 to 12 cycles. A template-switch adaptor with 12 random nucleotides tagged each cDNA molecule. In TCRdb, the 5' RACE reads were re-called with MiXCR into one record per CDR3 protein. The top ten hold over 3.5% of the sample, which has approximately 1.5 million distinct CDR3 sequences, under 55% seen once.

The receptor's source is a woman aged 18-35 years in good health. This chain uses TRBV9 with TRBJ1-6, with D uncertain. Sequencing was done on a sample of blood. CDR3 sequence: CASSSLSQDGSPLHF. CDR3 nucleotides: TGTGCCAGCAGCTCCCTGAGTCAGGATGGTTCACCCCTCCACTTT.